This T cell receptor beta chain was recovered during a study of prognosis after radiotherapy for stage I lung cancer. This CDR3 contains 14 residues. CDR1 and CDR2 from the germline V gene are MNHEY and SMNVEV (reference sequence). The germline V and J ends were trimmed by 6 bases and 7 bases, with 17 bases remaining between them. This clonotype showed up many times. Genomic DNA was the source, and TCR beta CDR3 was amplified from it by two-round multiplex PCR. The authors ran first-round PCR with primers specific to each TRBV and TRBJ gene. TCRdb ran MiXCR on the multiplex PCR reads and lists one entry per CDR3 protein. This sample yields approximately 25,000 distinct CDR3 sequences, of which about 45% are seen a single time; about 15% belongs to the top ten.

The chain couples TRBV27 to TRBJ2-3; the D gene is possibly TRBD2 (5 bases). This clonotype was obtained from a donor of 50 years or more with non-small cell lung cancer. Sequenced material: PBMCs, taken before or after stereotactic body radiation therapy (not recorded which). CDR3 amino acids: CASRGEGVGYTQYF. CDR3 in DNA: TGTGCCAGCAGAGGCGAGGGAGTGGGATATACGCAGTATTTT.